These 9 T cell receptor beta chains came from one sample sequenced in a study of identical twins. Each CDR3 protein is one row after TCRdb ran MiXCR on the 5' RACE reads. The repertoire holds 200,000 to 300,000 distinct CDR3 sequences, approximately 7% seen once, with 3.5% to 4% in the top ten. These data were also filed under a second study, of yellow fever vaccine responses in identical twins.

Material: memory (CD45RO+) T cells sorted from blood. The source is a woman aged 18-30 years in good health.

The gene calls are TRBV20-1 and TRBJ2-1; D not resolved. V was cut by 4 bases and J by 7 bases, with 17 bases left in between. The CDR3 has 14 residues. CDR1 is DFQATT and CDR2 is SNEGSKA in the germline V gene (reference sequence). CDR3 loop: CSAKNLAAGNEQFF. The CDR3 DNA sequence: TGCAGTGCTAAGAATTTGGCGGCAGGTAATGAGCAGTTCTTC.

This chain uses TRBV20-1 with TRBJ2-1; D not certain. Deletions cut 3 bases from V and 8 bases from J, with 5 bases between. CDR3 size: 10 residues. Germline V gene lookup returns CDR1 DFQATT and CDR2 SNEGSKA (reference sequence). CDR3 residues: CSASFHEQFF. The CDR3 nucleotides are TGCAGTGCTAGTTTCCATGAGCAGTTCTTC.

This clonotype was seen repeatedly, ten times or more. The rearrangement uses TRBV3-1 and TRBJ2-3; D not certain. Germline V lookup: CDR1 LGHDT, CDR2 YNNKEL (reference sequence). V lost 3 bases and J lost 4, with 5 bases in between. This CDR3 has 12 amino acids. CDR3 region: CASSQVADTQYF. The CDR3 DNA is TGTGCCAGCAGCCAGGTCGCAGATACGCAGTATTTT.

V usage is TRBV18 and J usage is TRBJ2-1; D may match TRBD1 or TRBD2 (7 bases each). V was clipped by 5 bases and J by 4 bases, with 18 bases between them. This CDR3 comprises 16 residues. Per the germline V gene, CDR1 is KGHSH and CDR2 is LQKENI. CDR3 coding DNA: TGTGCCAGCTCAACTCTGTCAGGGGGGGCTTACAATGAGCAGTTCTTC. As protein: CASSTLSGGAYNEQFF.

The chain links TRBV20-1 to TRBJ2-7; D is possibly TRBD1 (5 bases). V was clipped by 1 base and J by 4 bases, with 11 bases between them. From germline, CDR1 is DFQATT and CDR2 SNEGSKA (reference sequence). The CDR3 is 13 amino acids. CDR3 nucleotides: TGCAGTGCTAGAGTGCAGGGTTCATACGAGCAGTACGTC. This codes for CSARVQGSYEQYV.

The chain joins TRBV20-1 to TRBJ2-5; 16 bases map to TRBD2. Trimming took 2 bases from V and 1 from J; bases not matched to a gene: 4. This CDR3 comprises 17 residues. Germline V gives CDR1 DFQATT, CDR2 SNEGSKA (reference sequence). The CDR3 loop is CSARPGTSGRAQETQYF. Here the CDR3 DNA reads TGCAGTGCTAGACCCGGGACTAGCGGGAGGGCCCAAGAGACCCAGTACTTC.

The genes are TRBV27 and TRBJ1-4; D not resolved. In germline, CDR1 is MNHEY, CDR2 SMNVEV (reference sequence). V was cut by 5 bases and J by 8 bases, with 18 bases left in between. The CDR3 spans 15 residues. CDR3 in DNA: TGTGCCAGCAGTGCCGGACTGTTATGGGGAGAAAAACTGTTTTTT. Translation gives CASSAGLLWGEKLFF. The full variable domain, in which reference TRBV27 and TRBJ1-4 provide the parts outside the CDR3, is EAQVTQNPRYLITVTGKKLTVTCSQNMNHEYMSWYRQDPGLGLRQIYYSMNVEVTDKGDVPEGYKVSRKEKRNFPLILESPSPNQTSLYFCASSAGLLWGEKLFFGSGTQLSVL.

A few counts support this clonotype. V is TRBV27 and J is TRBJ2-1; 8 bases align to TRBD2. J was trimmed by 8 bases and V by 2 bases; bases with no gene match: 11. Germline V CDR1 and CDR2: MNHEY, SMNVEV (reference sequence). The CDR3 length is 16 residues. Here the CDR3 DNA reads TGTGCCAGCAGTTTAGCACGGCTAGCGGGCTTTGATGAGCAGTTCTTC. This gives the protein CASSLARLAGFDEQFF.

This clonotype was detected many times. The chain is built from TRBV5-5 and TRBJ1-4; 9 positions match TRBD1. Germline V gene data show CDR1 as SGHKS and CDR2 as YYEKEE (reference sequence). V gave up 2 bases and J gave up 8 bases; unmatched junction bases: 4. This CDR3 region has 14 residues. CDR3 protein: CASSFTGGSEKLFF. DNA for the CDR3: TGTGCCAGCAGCTTTACAGGGGGCAGCGAAAAACTGTTTTTT.